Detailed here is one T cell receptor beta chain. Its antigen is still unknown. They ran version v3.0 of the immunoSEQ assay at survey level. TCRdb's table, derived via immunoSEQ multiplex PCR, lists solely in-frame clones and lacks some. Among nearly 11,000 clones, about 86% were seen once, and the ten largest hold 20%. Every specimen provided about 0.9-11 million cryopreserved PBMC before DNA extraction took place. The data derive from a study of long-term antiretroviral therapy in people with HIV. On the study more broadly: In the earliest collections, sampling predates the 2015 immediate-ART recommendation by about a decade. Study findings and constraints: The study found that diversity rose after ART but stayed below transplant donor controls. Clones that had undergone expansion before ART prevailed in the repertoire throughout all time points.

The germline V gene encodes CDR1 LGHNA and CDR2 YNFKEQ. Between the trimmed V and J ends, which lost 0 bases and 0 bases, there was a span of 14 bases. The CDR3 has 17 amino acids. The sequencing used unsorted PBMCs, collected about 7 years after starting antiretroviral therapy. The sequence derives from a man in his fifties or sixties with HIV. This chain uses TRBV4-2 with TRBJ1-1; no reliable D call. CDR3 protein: CASSQEAPWVMNTEAFF. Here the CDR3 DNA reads TGTGCCAGCAGCCAAGAGGCGCCTTGGGTTATGAACACTGAAGCTTTCTTT.